This entry lists 20 T cell receptor beta chains sequenced from one sample in a study of blood T cell repertoires in COVID-19. Assay: immunoSEQ multiplex PCR; the TCRdb copy retains only in-frame clones and omits some. In the table there are about 69,000 clones, roughly 89% of which are singletons. The specimen sequenced was peripheral blood. These TCRs come from a man over 45 with acute or convalescent COVID-19.

V is TRBV19 and J is TRBJ2-3; maybe TRBD1 (5 bases). The CDR3 extends over 16 amino acids. In germline, CDR1 is LNHDA, CDR2 SQIVND (reference sequence). The V end was cut by 9 bases, the J end by 0 bases, with 19 bases between. The CDR3 is CASRVGHLTSTDTQYF. The CDR3 nucleotides read TGTGCCAGCAGAGTCGGACACCTCACTAGCACAGATACGCAGTATTTT.

The CDR3 region is CAVKGGQNTEAFF. In DNA form, the CDR3 reads TGTGCCGTTAAAGGTGGGCAGAACACTGAAGCTTTCTTT. The rearrangement links TRBV2 to TRBJ1-1; D ambiguous. The CDR3 sequence is 13 residues long. Trimming removed 11 bases at V and 1 base at J, with 14 bases between. Per germline, CDR1 SNHLY and CDR2 FYNNEI.

This sequence joins TRBV6-5 and TRBJ1-2; D gene uncertain. The V gene's germline CDR1 is MNHEY and CDR2 SVGAGI. This CDR3 region has 14 residues. V was pared by 0 bases and J by 5 bases, with 10 bases between. CDR3 nucleotides: TGTGCCAGCAGTTACTCCGGAGACTCTTATGGCTACACCTTC. Translation gives CASSYSGDSYGYTF.

The V and J genes are TRBV5-1 and TRBJ2-2; D is tentatively TRBD1 or TRBD2 (5 bases each). Germline V lookup: CDR1 SGHRS, CDR2 YFSETQ. The CDR3 covers 15 residues. Trimming pared 4 bases from V and 4 bases from J, leaving 14 bases between. CDR3 nucleotides: TGCGCCAGCAGCGTGGGAGACAGAGCCACCGGGGAGCTGTTTTTT. Translating it yields CASSVGDRATGELFF.

This clone was seen once. V usage is TRBV5-1 and J usage is TRBJ2-2; 11 bases are a match to TRBD1. The V gene end was trimmed by 5 bases and the J gene end by 5 bases; junction bases not matched to a gene: 5. This CDR3 comprises 15 residues. Germline CDR1 is SGHRS and CDR2 is YFSETQ. The CDR3 region is CASSSGQGATGELFF. In DNA form, the CDR3 reads TGCGCCAGCAGTAGCGGACAGGGGGCAACCGGGGAGCTGTTTTTT. The variable domain in full, with the rest retrieved from reference TRBV5-1 and TRBJ2-2, is KAGVTQTPRYLIKTRGQQVTLSCSPISGHRSVSWYQQTPGQGLQFLFEYFSETQRNKGNFPGRFSGRQFSNSRSEMNVSTLELGDSALYLCASSSGQGATGELFFGEGSRLTVL.

The chain combines TRBV19 with TRBJ1-4; TRBD1 might be the D (5 bases). V was clipped by 7 bases and J by 4 bases, with 16 bases between them. Germline V gene sequence: CDR1 LNHDA, CDR2 SQIVND (reference sequence). The CDR3 contains 15 residues. CDR3 region: CASKDRSGGNEKLFF. The CDR3 nucleotides read TGTGCCAGTAAGGATCGTAGCGGGGGTAATGAAAAACTGTTTTTT.

The chain joins TRBV11-3 to TRBJ2-3; weak D call: TRBD1 (5 bases). This CDR3 region has 14 residues. Trimming took 1 base from V and 5 from J, leaving 10 bases between them. Germline V lookup: CDR1 SGHNT, CDR2 YENEEA. In nucleotides, the CDR3 is TGTGCCAGCAGCTTAGTCAGGGCGATAGATACGCAGTATTTT. Its translation: CASSLVRAIDTQYF.

This chain connects TRBV29-1 to TRBJ2-3, with D tentatively TRBD2 (5 bases). CDR1 and CDR2 from the germline V gene are SQVTM and ANQGSEA. The CDR3 contains 14 residues. Trimming took 3 bases from V and 2 from J, leaving 12 bases between them. CDR3 sequence reads: CSVDRVGVTDTQYF. CDR3 sequence (DNA): TGCAGCGTTGATAGGGTCGGGGTCACAGATACGCAGTATTTT.

The chain has TRBV5-4 and TRBJ1-4, with D possibly being TRBD1 (6 bases). The ends were cut back, 0 bases at V and 8 bases at J, with 14 bases in the middle. Germline V gives CDR1 SGHNT, CDR2 YYREEE (reference sequence). The CDR3 loop spans 15 amino acids. CDR3 sequence: CASSLEAGAPEKLFF. As DNA, the CDR3 is TGTGCCAGCAGCTTGGAGGCAGGGGCTCCGGAAAAACTGTTTTTT.

The rearrangement joins TRBV6-2 or TRBV6-3 to TRBJ2-6; D possibly corresponds to TRBD1 (6 bases). The CDR3 loop spans 16 amino acids. Germline V gene data show CDR1 as MNHEY and CDR2 as SVGEGT. V lost 5 bases and J lost 1, with 12 bases in between. DNA for the CDR3: TGTGCCAGCAGTCGGACAGAATTATCTGGGGCCAACGTCCTGACTTTC. This sequence encodes CASSRTELSGANVLTF.

The chain has TRBV18 and TRBJ2-7; D possibly corresponds to TRBD2 (6 bases). Per the germline V gene, CDR1 is KGHSH and CDR2 is LQKENI. This CDR3 region has 12 residues. V lost 6 bases and J lost 3, with 9 bases in between. The CDR3 loop is CASSRTNYEQYF. The CDR3 DNA sequence: TGTGCCAGCTCGCGGACTAACTACGAGCAGTACTTC. Full variable domain (rest looked up from reference TRBV18 and TRBJ2-7): NAGVMQNPRHLVRRRGQEARLRCSPMKGHSHVYWYRQLPEEGLKFMVYLQKENIIDESGMPKERFSAEFPKEGPSILRIQQVVRGDSAAYFCASSRTNYEQYFGPGTRLTVT.

In this sample, this clone turned up once. This chain connects TRBV24-1 to TRBJ1-5; 10 nucleotides match TRBD1. The CDR3 is made up of 14 amino acids. The germline V gene encodes CDR1 KGHDR and CDR2 SFDVKD. J lost 7 bases, V lost 10 bases, and 9 bases had no gene match. The CDR3 reads CATLRDRGRQPQHF. For the CDR3, the DNA is TGTGCCACGCTCCGGGACAGGGGAAGACAGCCCCAGCATTTT.

This rearrangement joins TRBV27 to TRBJ1-1; TRBD1 matches at 7 bases. After removal of 5 bases from V and 4 bases from J, the junction contained 7 bases not matched to a gene. Germline CDR1 MNHEY, CDR2 SMNVEV (reference sequence). The CDR3 is 14 amino acids. CDR3 nucleotide sequence: TGTGCCAGCAGTCCCCCGGACAGGCGCACTGAAGCTTTCTTT. Residues: CASSPPDRRTEAFF.

The chain recombines TRBV6-6 with TRBJ2-6; 11 bases match TRBD1. With 5 bases clipped from V and 3 bases from J, the junction kept 12 bases outside the gene matches. CDR3 length equals 19 residues. Germline assignment: CDR1 MNHNY and CDR2 SVGAGI (reference sequence). In DNA, the CDR3 is TGTGCCAGCAGTCCACGGTTCGGACAGGGGGCGCTTGGGGCCAACGTCCTGACTTTC. Protein: CASSPRFGQGALGANVLTF.

Of note for this clone: Other DNA sequences in the same sample also yield this CDR3. The CDR3 spells CASSAGKNIQYF. For the CDR3, the DNA is TGTGCCAGCAGTGCGGGCAAAAACATTCAGTACTTC. The genes are TRBV2 and TRBJ2-4; D remains unclear. Germline CDR1 reads SNHLY; CDR2 reads FYNNEI. The CDR3 length is 12 residues. V was trimmed by 4 bases and J by 3 bases, leaving 4 bases between them.

The chain uses TRBV7-9 and TRBJ2-7, with D possibly TRBD2 on 5 matching bases. The CDR3 consists of 14 residues. CDR1 and CDR2 (germline): SEHNR, FQNEAQ (reference sequence). V shed 7 bases and J shed 5 bases, with 18 bases lying between them. The CDR3 bases are TGTGCCAGCACCCCGACTAATTTTGTGGACGAGCAGTACTTC. Protein: CASTPTNFVDEQYF.

The rearrangement joins TRBV6-2 or TRBV6-3 to TRBJ2-5; 8 nucleotides align to TRBD2. Germline V gives CDR1 MNHEY, CDR2 SVGEGT. The length of the CDR3 is 17 residues. The J segment lost 0 bases and the V segment lost 0 bases, leaving 6 bases of the junction unmatched. In DNA form, the CDR3 reads TGTGCCAGCAGTTACTCGATAGTAGCGGGGTACCAAGAGACCCAGTACTTC. It translates to CASSYSIVAGYQETQYF.

The chain links TRBV20-1 to TRBJ1-2, with D unresolved. The V end lost 7 bases, the J end lost 5 bases, and 11 bases lay between the germline ends. The CDR3 is 11 residues long. In germline, CDR1 is DFQATT, CDR2 SNEGSKA (reference sequence). In DNA form, the CDR3 reads TGCAGTGTCAGGCCGGGGTATGGCTACACCTTC. Translated, it gives CSVRPGYGYTF.

The chain carries TRBV2 and TRBJ2-7, with TRBD1 matching over 7 bases. The germline V gene encodes CDR1 SNHLY and CDR2 FYNNEI. The CDR3 extends over 17 amino acids. The V segment lost 2 bases and the J segment 5 bases; nucleotides outside the gene matches: 15. The DNA of the CDR3 is TGTGCCAGCAGTGAACTTGGTATGAGGCAGGGGGATCACGAGCAGTACTTC. This sequence encodes CASSELGMRQGDHEQYF.

The chain recombines TRBV10-2 with TRBJ1-6, with D perhaps matching TRBD1 (6 bases). Per the germline V gene, CDR1 is WSHSY and CDR2 is SAAADI. V lost 6 bases and J 6 bases, leaving 12 bases between the germline ends. The CDR3 covers 14 residues. The CDR3: CASSRTAINSPLHF. The CDR3 DNA follows: TGCGCCAGCAGCCGGACAGCGATTAATTCACCCCTCCACTTT.